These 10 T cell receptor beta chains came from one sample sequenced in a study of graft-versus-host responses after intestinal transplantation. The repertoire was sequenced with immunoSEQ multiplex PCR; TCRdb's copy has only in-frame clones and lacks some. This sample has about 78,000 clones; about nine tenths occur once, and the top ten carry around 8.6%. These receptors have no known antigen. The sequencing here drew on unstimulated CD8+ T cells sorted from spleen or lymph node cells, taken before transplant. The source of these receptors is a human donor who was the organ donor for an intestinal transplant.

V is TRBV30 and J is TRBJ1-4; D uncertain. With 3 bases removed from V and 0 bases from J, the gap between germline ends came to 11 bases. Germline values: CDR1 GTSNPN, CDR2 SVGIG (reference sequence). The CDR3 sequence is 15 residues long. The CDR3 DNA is TGTGCCTGGAGGAGACCTGTTGCAACTAATGAAAAACTGTTTTTT. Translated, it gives CAWRRPVATNEKLFF.

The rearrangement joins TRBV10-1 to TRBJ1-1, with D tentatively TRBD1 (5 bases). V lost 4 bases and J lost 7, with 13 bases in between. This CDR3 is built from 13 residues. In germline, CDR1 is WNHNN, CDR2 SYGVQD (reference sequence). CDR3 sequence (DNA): TGCGCCAGCAGTGTGGGCCCGGGGGGTGAAGCTTTCTTT. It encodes CASSVGPGGEAFF.

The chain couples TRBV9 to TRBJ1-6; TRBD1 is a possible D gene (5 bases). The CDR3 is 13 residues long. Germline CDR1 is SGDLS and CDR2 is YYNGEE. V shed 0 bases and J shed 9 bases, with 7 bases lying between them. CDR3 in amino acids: CASSVGGFSPLHF. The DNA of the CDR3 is TGTGCCAGCAGCGTAGGGGGGTTTTCACCCCTCCACTTT.

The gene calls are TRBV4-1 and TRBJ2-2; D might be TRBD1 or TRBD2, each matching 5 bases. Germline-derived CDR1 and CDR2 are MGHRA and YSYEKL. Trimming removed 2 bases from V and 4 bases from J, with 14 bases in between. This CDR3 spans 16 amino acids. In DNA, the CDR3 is TGCGCCAGCAGCCAACCCTCTGGGGGTCCCACCGGGGAGCTGTTTTTT. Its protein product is CASSQPSGGPTGELFF.

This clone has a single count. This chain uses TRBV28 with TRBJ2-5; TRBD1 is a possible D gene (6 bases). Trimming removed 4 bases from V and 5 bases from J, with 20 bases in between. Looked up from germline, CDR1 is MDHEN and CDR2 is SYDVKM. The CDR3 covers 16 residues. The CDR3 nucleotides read TGTGCCAGCAGTTCCGGTAGGACAGTCCAGGGGGAGACCCAGTACTTC. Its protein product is CASSSGRTVQGETQYF.

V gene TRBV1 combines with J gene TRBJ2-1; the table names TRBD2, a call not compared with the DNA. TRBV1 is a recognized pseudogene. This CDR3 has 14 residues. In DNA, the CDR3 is TGCACCAGCAGCCACGGGAGCTCCTACAATGAGCAGTTCTTC. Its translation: CTSSHGSSYNEQFF.

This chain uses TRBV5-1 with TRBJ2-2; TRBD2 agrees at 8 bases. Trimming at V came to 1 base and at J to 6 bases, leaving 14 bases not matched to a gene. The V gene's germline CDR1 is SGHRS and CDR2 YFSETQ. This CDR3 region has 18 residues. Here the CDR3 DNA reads TGCGCCAGCAGCTTGTATCTTAGCGGGGACTATCTGGCCGGGGAGCTGTTTTTT. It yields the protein CASSLYLSGDYLAGELFF.

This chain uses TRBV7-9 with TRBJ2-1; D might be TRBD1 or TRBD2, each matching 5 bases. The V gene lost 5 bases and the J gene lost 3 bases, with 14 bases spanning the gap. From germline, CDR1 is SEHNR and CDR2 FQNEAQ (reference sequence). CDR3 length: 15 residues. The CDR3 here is CASSPKTDYYNEQFF. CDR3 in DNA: TGTGCCAGCAGCCCCAAGACAGACTACTACAATGAGCAGTTCTTC. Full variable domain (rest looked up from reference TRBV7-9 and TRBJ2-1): DTGVSQNPRHKITKRGQNVTFRCDPISEHNRLYWYRQTLGQGPEFLTYFQNEAQLEKSRLLSDRFSAERPKGSFSTLEIQRTEQGDSAMYLCASSPKTDYYNEQFFGPGTRLTVL.

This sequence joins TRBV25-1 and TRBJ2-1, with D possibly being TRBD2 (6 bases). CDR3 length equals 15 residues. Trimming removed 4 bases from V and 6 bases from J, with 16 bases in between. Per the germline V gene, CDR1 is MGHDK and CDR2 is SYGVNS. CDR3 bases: TGTGCCAGCAGTGCGACTAGAAGGAAGGGCAATGAGCAGTTCTTC. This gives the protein CASSATRRKGNEQFF.

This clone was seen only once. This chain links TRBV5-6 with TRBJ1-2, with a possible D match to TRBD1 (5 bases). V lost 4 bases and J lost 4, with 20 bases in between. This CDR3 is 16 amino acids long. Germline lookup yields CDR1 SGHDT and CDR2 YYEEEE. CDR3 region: CASSPTGTGLLYGYTF. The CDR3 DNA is TGTGCCAGCAGCCCAACTGGGACCGGATTACTCTATGGCTACACCTTC.